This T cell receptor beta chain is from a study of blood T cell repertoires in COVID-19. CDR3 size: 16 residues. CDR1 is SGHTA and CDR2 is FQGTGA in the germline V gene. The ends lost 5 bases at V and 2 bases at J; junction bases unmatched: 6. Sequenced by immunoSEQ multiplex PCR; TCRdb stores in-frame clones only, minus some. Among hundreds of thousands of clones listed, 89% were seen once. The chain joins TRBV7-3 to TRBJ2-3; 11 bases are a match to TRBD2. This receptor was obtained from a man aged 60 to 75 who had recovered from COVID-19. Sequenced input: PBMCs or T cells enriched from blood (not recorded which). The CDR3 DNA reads TGTGCCAGCAGCACGGGGACTAGCGGTTCCACAGATACGCAGTATTTT. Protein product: CASSTGTSGSTDTQYF.